The 20 T cell receptor beta chains in this list originate from one sample, sequenced in a study of T cell responses to AZD1222 COVID-19 vaccine. Using immunoSEQ multiplex PCR, the repertoire was profiled, and TCRdb retains in-frame clones only, with some absent. This sample has about 110,000 clones; more than 70% occur once, and the top ten carry roughly 6.7%. Sequenced material: peripheral blood, taken 28 days after the second AZD1222 dose. These TCRs come from an adult who received the AZD1222 COVID-19 vaccine.

The rearrangement joins TRBV4-2 to TRBJ1-6; TRBD1 matches at 8 bases. After removal of 7 bases from V and 6 bases from J, the junction contained 11 bases not matched to a gene. Germline CDR1 reads LGHNA; CDR2 reads YNFKEQ. The CDR3 is made up of 16 amino acids. CDR3 coding DNA: TGTGCCAGCAACCGAGGAACGGACAGGGCTAATTCACCCCTCCACTTT. It codes for CASNRGTDRANSPLHF.

The gene calls are TRBV6-2 or TRBV6-3 and TRBJ1-5; TRBD1 agrees at 7 bases. The V gene's germline CDR1 is MNHEY and CDR2 SVGEGT. The CDR3 is made up of 17 amino acids. With V trimmed by 0 bases and J by 5 bases, 10 bases remained unmatched. Here the CDR3 reads CASSYSGQSPNYQPQHF. CDR3 bases: TGTGCCAGCAGTTACTCGGGACAGAGCCCAAACTATCAGCCCCAGCATTTT.

The chain recombines TRBV19 with TRBJ1-6; 8 bases are shared with TRBD1. The CDR3 has 17 amino acids. The V segment lost 5 bases and the J segment 0 bases; nucleotides outside the gene matches: 6. The germline V gene encodes CDR1 LNHDA and CDR2 SQIVND (reference sequence). The CDR3 region has the DNA TGTGCCAGTAGTCTCCGACAGGGGAGCTCCTATAATTCACCCCTCCACTTT. It is translated as CASSLRQGSSYNSPLHF.

The gene calls are TRBV5-4 and TRBJ1-2; D uncertain. Germline lookup yields CDR1 SGHNT and CDR2 YYREEE (reference sequence). The CDR3 sequence is 13 residues long. Trimming shortened V by 0 bases and J by 4 bases, and 7 bases separated the two germline ends. In DNA form, the CDR3 reads TGTGCCAGCAGCTTGGAGGGCGGCTATGGCTACACCTTC. As protein: CASSLEGGYGYTF. The whole variable domain, filled in from reference TRBV5-4 and TRBJ1-2, reads ETGVTQSPTHLIKTRGQQVTLRCSSQSGHNTVSWYQQALGQGPQFIFQYYREEENGRGNFPPRFSGLQFPNYSSELNVNALELDDSALYLCASSLEGGYGYTFGSGTRLTVV.

The chain links TRBV18 to TRBJ1-2; weak D call: TRBD1 (5 bases). Trimming left V 3 bases short and J 3 bases short, with 14 bases between. CDR1 is KGHSH and CDR2 is LQKENI in the germline V gene. The length of the CDR3 is 15 residues. DNA of the CDR3: TGTGCCAGCTCACCGTTGAATGGGGGTGACTATGGCTACACCTTC. Translation: CASSPLNGGDYGYTF.

The rearrangement joins TRBV9 to TRBJ2-2, with D possibly being TRBD1 (5 bases). Germline values: CDR1 SGDLS, CDR2 YYNGEE. V gave up 0 bases and J gave up 1 base, with 10 bases separating them. This CDR3 contains 16 residues. The CDR3 region is CASSVVGDMNTGELFF. CDR3 bases: TGTGCCAGCAGCGTAGTAGGGGATATGAACACCGGGGAGCTGTTTTTT.

J is TRBJ1-2 and V is TRBV7-9; TRBD1 agrees at 9 bases. The J segment lost 12 bases and the V segment lost 5 bases, leaving 7 bases of the junction unmatched. Germline V CDR1 and CDR2: SEHNR, FQNEAQ (reference sequence). There are 12 residues in the CDR3. The CDR3 sequence: CASSGGDRADTF. CDR3 nucleotides: TGTGCCAGCAGCGGGGGGGACAGGGCGGACACCTTC.

The chain joins TRBV27 to TRBJ2-7; 7 positions agree with TRBD1. V shed 5 bases and J 1 base; nucleotides not matched to a gene: 11. Germline V CDR1 and CDR2: MNHEY, SMNVEV (reference sequence). CDR3 size: 16 residues. The CDR3 loop reads CASSPPGGQESYEQYF. CDR3 sequence (DNA): TGTGCCAGCAGTCCACCCGGAGGACAGGAGTCCTACGAGCAGTACTTC.

This clone was picked up a small number of times. This rearrangement joins TRBV7-9 to TRBJ2-6; D remains ambiguous. Germline lookup yields CDR1 SEHNR and CDR2 FQNEAQ (reference sequence). V was shortened by 4 bases and J by 4 bases, with 17 bases between the two germline ends. The CDR3 is 17 amino acids. CDR3 coding DNA: TGTGCCAGCAGCTCGACCGGGTCGCATAGAGGGGCCAACGTCCTGACTTTC. The encoded protein is CASSSTGSHRGANVLTF. Supplemented by reference TRBV7-9 and TRBJ2-6, the full variable domain reads DTGVSQNPRHKITKRGQNVTFRCDPISEHNRLYWYRQTLGQGPEFLTYFQNEAQLEKSRLLSDRFSAERPKGSFSTLEIQRTEQGDSAMYLCASSSTGSHRGANVLTFGAGSRLTVL.

The chain joins TRBV4-1 to TRBJ1-1; D is unclear. The CDR3 runs 13 residues. With 10 bases removed from V and 1 base from J, the gap between germline ends came to 13 bases. Germline CDR1 and CDR2: MGHRA and YSYEKL. This CDR3 reads CATKASENTEAFF. The CDR3 coding sequence is TGCGCCACTAAAGCGTCTGAGAACACTGAAGCTTTCTTT.

The count of this clone is one. V and J are TRBV28 and TRBJ1-1; 8 positions match TRBD1. Trimming removed 8 bases from V and 3 bases from J; junction bases left unmatched: 14. This CDR3 contains 16 residues. The germline gives CDR1 MDHEN, CDR2 SYDVKM. CDR3 in DNA: TGTGCCAGCCCTAAACCGGGGCAGGGGGCAGACACTGAAGCTTTCTTT. This encodes CASPKPGQGADTEAFF.

The chain recombines TRBV28 with TRBJ2-5; 8 bases map to TRBD1. This CDR3 contains 16 residues. CDR1 is MDHEN, CDR2 SYDVKM, per germline. The J segment lost 5 bases and the V segment lost 7 bases, leaving 15 bases of the junction unmatched. The CDR3 here is CASTSNRGTKGETQYF. The CDR3 DNA is TGTGCCAGCACCTCCAACAGGGGGACGAAGGGGGAGACCCAGTACTTC.

The rearrangement uses TRBV7-2 and TRBJ2-3; D gene uncertain. The ends were cut back, 4 bases at V and 0 bases at J, with 11 bases in the middle. Germline CDR1 SGHTA, CDR2 FQGNSA. The CDR3 runs 15 residues. The DNA for the CDR3 is TGTGCCAGCAGCTCTCTCCGCTCTAGCACAGATACGCAGTATTTT. Encoded protein: CASSSLRSSTDTQYF.

The V gene is TRBV18, the J gene TRBJ1-1, with 11 bases lining up with TRBD1. V lost 4 bases and J lost 6; bases outside the gene matches: 1. The CDR3 runs 13 residues. The germline V gene has CDR1 KGHSH and CDR2 LQKENI. CDR3 nucleotide sequence: TGTGCCAGCTCACTGGGACAGGGGGCTGAAGCTTTCTTT. Translated: CASSLGQGAEAFF.

The chain is built from TRBV2 and TRBJ2-1; no clear D. V shed 7 bases and J shed 1 base, with 14 bases lying between them. Looked up from germline, CDR1 is SNHLY and CDR2 is FYNNEI. The CDR3 has 15 residues. CDR3 amino acids: CASTQTGQSYNEQFF. Written as DNA, the CDR3 is TGTGCCAGCACCCAAACGGGCCAATCCTACAATGAGCAGTTCTTC.

This chain links TRBV7-2 with TRBJ2-6; D is undetermined. The CDR3 is 18 amino acids. Trimming pared 5 bases from V and 3 bases from J, leaving 20 bases between. From germline, CDR1 is SGHTA and CDR2 FQGNSA. The CDR3 DNA reads TGTGCCAGCAGCGTTAGGATGGGTTCGGCCGTTGGGGCCAACGTCCTGACTTTC. This gives the protein CASSVRMGSAVGANVLTF.

This clone was seen just once. The chain combines TRBV27 with TRBJ1-2; tentative D call: TRBD1 (5 bases). V lost 2 bases to trimming and J lost 8 bases, with 12 bases between them. This CDR3 has 13 amino acids. The germline CDR1 and CDR2 sequences are MNHEY and SMNVEV (reference sequence). This chain's CDR3 is CASSLQGSRGYTF. CDR3 nucleotides: TGTGCCAGCAGTTTACAGGGTTCAAGAGGCTACACCTTC.

This clone showed up just once. The CDR3: CASSLRLAGVAGVWGREQFF. CDR3 DNA sequence: TGTGCCAGCAGCTTACGACTAGCGGGGGTAGCCGGGGTCTGGGGAAGGGAGCAGTTCTTC. The V call is TRBV7-8, the J call TRBJ2-1, with TRBD2 matching over 12 bases. This CDR3 is 20 amino acids long. Losses at the gene ends were 2 bases for V and 10 bases for J; bases not matched to a gene: 21. Germline V gene lookup returns CDR1 SGHVS and CDR2 FQNEAQ.

The chain carries TRBV29-1 and TRBJ2-5; TRBD1 matches 9 bases. The V gene end was trimmed by 4 bases and the J gene end by 9 bases; junction bases not matched to a gene: 15. The CDR3 is made up of 15 amino acids. Germline CDR1 and CDR2: SQVTM and ANQGSEA. The CDR3 spells CSVVEDRGPPGPQYF. Here the CDR3 DNA reads TGCAGCGTTGTGGAGGACAGGGGCCCTCCAGGGCCCCAGTACTTC.

The table lists this clone with a count of one. This chain joins TRBV29-1 and TRBJ2-2; no firm D call. Per germline, CDR1 SQVTM and CDR2 ANQGSEA. The V end was cut by 8 bases, the J end by 2 bases, with 12 bases between. The CDR3 loop spans 13 amino acids. The CDR3: CSTGHSNTGELFF. The CDR3 nucleotides read TGCAGCACTGGGCACAGTAACACCGGGGAGCTGTTTTTT.